The clone carrying this TCR beta chain was seen more than once but under ten times. No antigen is known for it. This entry comes from a study of early T cells in non-severe SARS-CoV-2 infection. Overall study: Chains were unpaired, as sequencing was done on bulk RNA from unsorted whole blood.

Unique molecular identifier tags were affixed to discrete cDNA molecules. One entry per CDR3 protein results from TCRdb running MiXCR on the 5' RACE reads. The data contain 83,000 or so distinct CDR3 sequences, more than 9% of them seen just once; the ten biggest clones take up around 7.5%. The study's findings and limits: VDJdb-based matching was biased toward anti-spike CD8 responses and missed private and CD4 specificities.

This receptor was taken from an adult who was a healthcare worker with PCR-confirmed SARS-CoV-2 infection or an uninfected control (not recorded which). Sequences were derived from whole blood, sampled at baseline.

CDR3: CASSIRQDWEQFF. CDR3 sequence (DNA): TGTGCCAGTAGTATCCGACAGGACTGGGAGCAGTTCTTC. This sequence joins TRBV19 and TRBJ2-1, with a possible D match to TRBD1 (6 bases). The CDR3 length is 13 residues. V lost 3 bases to trimming and J lost 10 bases, with 13 bases between them. The germline CDR1 and CDR2 sequences are LNHDA and SQIVND (reference sequence).